This TCR beta chain was sequenced for a study of radiation and T cells in renal cell carcinoma. Whole-study results and caveats: In blood, top tumor clones expanded by 2 weeks, shrinking by 4. Pretreatment tumor biopsies were lacking, so baseline clonotypes are unknown.

Comment on this clone: Its antigen is unknown.

Time point denoted: blood 2 weeks post-SBRT. Treatment: 15 Gy SBRT to primary tumor, nephrectomy 4 weeks later. Serial blood draws occurred at baseline and 2 and 4 weeks post-SBRT. The tumor was a clear cell renal cell carcinoma. Some clones are missing from TCRdb's copy, which holds only in-frame ones; the method was immunoSEQ multiplex PCR. Of around 120,000 clones listed, 80% to 90% are singletons. V was pared by 9 bases and J by 3 bases, with 6 bases between. The CDR3 has 11 residues. Germline V gene sequence: CDR1 LNHDA, CDR2 SQIVND (reference sequence). The sequence derives from an older woman with renal cell carcinoma. The genes are TRBV19 and TRBJ2-4; D gene ambiguous. The input for sequencing was blood, taken from a patient whose treatment included radiotherapy and nephrectomy. CDR3 sequence: CASRFKNIQYF. The CDR3 region has the DNA TGTGCCAGCAGATTCAAAAACATTCAGTACTTC.